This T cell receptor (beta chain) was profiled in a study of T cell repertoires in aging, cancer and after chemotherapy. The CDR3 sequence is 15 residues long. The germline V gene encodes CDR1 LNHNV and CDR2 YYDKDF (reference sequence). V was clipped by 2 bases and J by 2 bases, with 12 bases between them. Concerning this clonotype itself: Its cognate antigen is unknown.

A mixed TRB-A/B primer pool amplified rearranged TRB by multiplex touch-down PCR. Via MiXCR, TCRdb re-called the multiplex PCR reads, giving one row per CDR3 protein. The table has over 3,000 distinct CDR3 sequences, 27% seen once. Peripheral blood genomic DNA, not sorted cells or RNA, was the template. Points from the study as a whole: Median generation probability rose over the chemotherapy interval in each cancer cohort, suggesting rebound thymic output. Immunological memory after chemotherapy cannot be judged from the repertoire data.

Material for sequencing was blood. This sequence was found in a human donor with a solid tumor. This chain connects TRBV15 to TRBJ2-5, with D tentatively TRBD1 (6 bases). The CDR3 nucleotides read TGTGCCACCAGCAGACCCCCAGGGGAACAAGAGACCCAGTACTTC. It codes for CATSRPPGEQETQYF. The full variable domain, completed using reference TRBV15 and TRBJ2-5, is DAMVIQNPRYQVTQFGKPVTLSCSQTLNHNVMYWYQQKSSQAPKLLFHYYDKDFNNEADTPDNFQSRRPNTSFCFLDIRSPGLGDTAMYLCATSRPPGEQETQYFGPGTRLLVL.